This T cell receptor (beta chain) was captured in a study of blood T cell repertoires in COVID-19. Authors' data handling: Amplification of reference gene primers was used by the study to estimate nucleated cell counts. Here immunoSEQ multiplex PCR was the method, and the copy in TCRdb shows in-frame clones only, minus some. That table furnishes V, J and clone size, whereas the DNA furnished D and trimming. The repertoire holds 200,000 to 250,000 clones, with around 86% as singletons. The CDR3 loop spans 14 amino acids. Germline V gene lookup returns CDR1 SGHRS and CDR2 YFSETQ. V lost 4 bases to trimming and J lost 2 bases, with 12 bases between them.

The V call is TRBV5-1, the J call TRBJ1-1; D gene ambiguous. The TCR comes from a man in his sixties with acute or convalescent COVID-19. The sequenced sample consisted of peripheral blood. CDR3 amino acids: CASSRQAGNTEAFF. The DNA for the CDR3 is TGCGCCAGCAGCCGGCAGGCAGGTAACACTGAAGCTTTCTTT.